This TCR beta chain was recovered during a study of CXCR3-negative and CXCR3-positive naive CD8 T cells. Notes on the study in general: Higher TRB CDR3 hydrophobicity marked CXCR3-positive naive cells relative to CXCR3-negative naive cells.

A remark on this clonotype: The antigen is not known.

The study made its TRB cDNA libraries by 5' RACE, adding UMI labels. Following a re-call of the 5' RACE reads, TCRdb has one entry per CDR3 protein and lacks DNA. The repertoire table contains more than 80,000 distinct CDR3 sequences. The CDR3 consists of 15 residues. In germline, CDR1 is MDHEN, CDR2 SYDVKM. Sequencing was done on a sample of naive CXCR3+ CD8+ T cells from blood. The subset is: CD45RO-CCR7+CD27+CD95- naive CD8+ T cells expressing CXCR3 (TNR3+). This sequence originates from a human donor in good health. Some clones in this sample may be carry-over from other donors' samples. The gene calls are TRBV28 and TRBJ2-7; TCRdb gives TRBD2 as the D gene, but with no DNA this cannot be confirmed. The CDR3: CASTGGLADSYEQYF.